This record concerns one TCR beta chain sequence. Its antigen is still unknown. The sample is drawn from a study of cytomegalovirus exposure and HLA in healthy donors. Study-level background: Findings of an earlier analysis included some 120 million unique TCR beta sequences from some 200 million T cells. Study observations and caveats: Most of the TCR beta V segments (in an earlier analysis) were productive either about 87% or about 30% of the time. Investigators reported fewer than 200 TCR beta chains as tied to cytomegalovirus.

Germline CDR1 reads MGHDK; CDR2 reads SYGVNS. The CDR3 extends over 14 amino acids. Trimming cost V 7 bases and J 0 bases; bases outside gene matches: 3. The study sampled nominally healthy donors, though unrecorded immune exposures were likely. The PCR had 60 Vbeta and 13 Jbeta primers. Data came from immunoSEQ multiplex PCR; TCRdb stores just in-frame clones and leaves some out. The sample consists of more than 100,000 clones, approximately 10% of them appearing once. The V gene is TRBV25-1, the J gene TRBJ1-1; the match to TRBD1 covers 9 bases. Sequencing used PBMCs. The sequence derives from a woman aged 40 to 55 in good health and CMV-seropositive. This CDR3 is CASTRTGVNTEAFF. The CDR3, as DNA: TGTGCCAGCACCCGGACAGGGGTGAACACTGAAGCTTTCTTT.